The clone carrying this TCR beta chain showed up just a few times. What it binds is unknown. This record belongs to a study of identical twins. Notes on the study in general: For cord blood, abundant beta clonotypes had fewer insertions, unlike memory repertoires, which showed none. Analyses of zero insertions could, in part, be confounded by invariant MAIT and iNKT cells.

Trimming took 4 bases from V and 0 from J, leaving 7 bases between them. The CDR3 totals 14 residues. Germline V gene sequence: CDR1 MNHNS, CDR2 SASEGT. TCRdb reanalysed the 5' RACE reads using MiXCR and keeps one entry per CDR3 protein. The sample has roughly 750,000 distinct CDR3 sequences; 20% to 25% are singletons. Separately, the same data were catalogued under a study of T cells expressing NK-cell markers. Per that study: All TCR beta repertoires analysed originated from sorted CD3+CD56+NKG2C+, CD3+CD56+NKG2C- and CD3+CD56-NKG2C+ T cells. In a group of about 6 donors, dominant NKG2C+ clonotypes represented about 1.0-7.5% of CD8+ T cells.

The TCR was taken from a woman aged 18-35 years in good health. The sequenced material came from PBMCs. The chain recombines TRBV6-1 with TRBJ2-1; D remains unclear. CDR3 in amino acids: CASSVMISYNEQFF. In DNA, the CDR3 is TGTGCCAGCAGTGTTATGATCTCCTACAATGAGCAGTTCTTC.